These T cell receptor beta chains were read from a single sample in a study of cytomegalovirus exposure and HLA in healthy donors. The table came from immunoSEQ multiplex PCR; TCRdb's copy has only in-frame clones and leaves some out. This sample yields some 130,000 clones, of which roughly three quarters are seen a single time; 0.85% to 1.4% belongs to the top ten. Sequencing was done on a sample of PBMCs. The source of these receptors is a male donor in good health and CMV-seronegative. Both conserved end residues are part of each CDR3. A D gene is named only where the DNA matches it firmly. Size values are once, few and many counts, or a class for expanded clones, and some rows have none.

size	V	D	J	CDR3	DNA
NA	TRBV6-5	NA	TRBJ2-7	CASRDRQAFYEQYF	TGTGCCAGCAGAGACCGACAGGCCTTCTACGAGCAGTACTTC
NA	TRBV7-2	NA	TRBJ1-6	CASSFTGLISPLHF	TGTGCCAGCAGCTTTACAGGGTTGATTTCACCCCTCCACTTT
few	TRBV5-1	TRBD1	TRBJ1-1	CASSLRGVNTEAFF	TGCGCCAGCAGCCTCAGGGGGGTGAACACTGAAGCTTTCTTT
NA	TRBV6-5	TRBD2	TRBJ2-2	CASSYSIAGGTGELFF	TGTGCCAGCAGTTACTCGATAGCGGGGGGCACCGGGGAGCTGTTTTTT
NA	TRBV19	NA	TRBJ1-6	CASSTSRDSLYISPLHF	TGTGCCAGTAGCACGTCACGGGACTCACTTTATATTTCACCCCTCCACTTT
few	TRBV6-4	TRBD2	TRBJ2-7	CASSEIGAGGSYEQYF	TGTGCCAGCAGTGAGATCGGGGCGGGGGGTTCCTACGAGCAGTACTTC
NA	TRBV4-1	NA	TRBJ2-3	CASSNTGDTQYF	TGCGCCAGCAGCAATACAGGAGATACGCAGTATTTT
NA	TRBV30	NA	TRBJ2-2	CAWSAFTGELFF	TGTGCCTGGAGTGCCTTCACCGGGGAGCTGTTTTTT
NA	TRBV19	NA	TRBJ2-7	CASSGGSYPQEQYF	TGTGCCAGTAGTGGGGGGTCCTACCCGCAAGAGCAGTACTTC
NA	TRBV7-9	NA	TRBJ2-1	CSSSLSGQQFF	TGTTCCAGCAGCCTATCTGGGCAGCAGTTCTTC
once	TRBV29-1	TRBD2	TRBJ2-7	CSVGPLSGGLYEQYF	TGCAGCGTTGGCCCCCTTAGCGGGGGCCTCTACGAGCAGTACTTC
NA	TRBV14	TRBD2	TRBJ2-1	CASSQGILAGLANEQFF	TGTGCCAGCAGCCAAGGGATACTAGCGGGGCTGGCCAATGAGCAGTTCTTC
few	TRBV5-1	NA	TRBJ1-3	CASSEGTIGNTIYF	TGCGCCAGCAGCGAGGGGACAATTGGAAACACCATATATTTT
NA	TRBV7-8	TRBD1	TRBJ2-7	CASSWTGNTYEQYF	TGTGCCAGCAGCTGGACAGGGAATACCTACGAGCAGTACTTC